This T cell receptor (beta chain) came from a study of beta chain features in type 1 diabetes. Study outcomes and limitations: People with Type 1 diabetes carried modestly yet significantly shorter TCRB CDR3s in all four CD4+ subsets. Small HLA sub-analyses could not settle whether HLA shapes TCRB rearrangement. Insertions at VDJ junctions were less frequent in type 1 diabetes patients. These patients also deleted more nucleotides at the same junctions.

V was clipped by 4 bases and J by 7 bases; unmatched bases: 2. Germline-derived CDR1 and CDR2 are MGHDK and SYGVNS. The CDR3 length is 14 residues. Concerning this clone: Its antigen is as yet unknown.

Sorting based on CD45RO/CCR7/CD25/CD127/CD95/CD27 separated CD4+ naive, central memory, regulatory and stem cell-like memory cells. The entirety of the isolated RNA underwent reverse transcription, so expressed TCRB transcripts were sequenced. Sequencing of naive, central memory and regulatory T cell samples gave an average of around 3.5 million reads. Produced via immunoSEQ multiplex PCR; TCRdb's table is partial and in-frame only. The table records some 240,000 clones, under 20% of them present only once. Sequenced: naive CD4+ T cells from blood. The clonotype originates from a man aged 30 to 45 with type 1 diabetes. The chain has TRBV25-1 and TRBJ1-5; 12 bases fit TRBD1. CDR3 DNA sequence: TGTGCCAGCAGTGGGGACAGGGGGCAACAGCCCCAGCATTTT. Protein product: CASSGDRGQQPQHF.